These 13 T cell receptor beta chains originate from one sample sequenced in a study of blood T cell repertoires in COVID-19. Clones were read by immunoSEQ multiplex PCR, and TCRdb kept only the in-frame ones, dropping some. The sample contains some 170,000 clones, more than 75% of which appear only once. Sequencing input: PBMCs or T cells enriched from blood (not recorded which). The source is a human donor with acute COVID-19. The donor label of this sample is uncertain.

The rearrangement uses TRBV6-5 and TRBJ1-4, with 10 bases that match TRBD1. The germline gives CDR1 MNHEY, CDR2 SVGAGI. V was pared by 6 bases and J by 4 bases, with 5 bases of the junction left unmatched. CDR3 length: 15 residues. CDR3: CASSRQGAGNEKLFF. DNA for the CDR3: TGTGCCAGCAGCAGACAGGGGGCGGGTAATGAAAAACTGTTTTTT.

The chain links TRBV19 to TRBJ1-2, with D unresolved. The CDR3 runs to 12 residues. Germline CDR1 and CDR2: LNHDA and SQIVND (reference sequence). V was cut by 9 bases and J by 4 bases, with 12 bases left in between. The CDR3 loop reads CASSSRLYGYTF. CDR3 in DNA: TGTGCCAGCTCTAGTCGGCTCTATGGCTACACCTTC. Based on the CDR3 plus reference TRBV19 and TRBJ1-2, the full variable domain is DGGITQSPKYLFRKEGQNVTLSCEQNLNHDAMYWYRQDPGQGLRLIYYSQIVNDFQKGDIAEGYSVSREKKESFPLTVTSAQKNPTAFYLCASSSRLYGYTFGSGTRLTVV.

The rearrangement links TRBV5-1 to TRBJ2-7; D is possibly TRBD1 (6 bases). CDR1 and CDR2 from the germline V gene are SGHRS and YFSETQ. The V gene lost 4 bases and the J gene lost 3 bases, with 11 bases spanning the gap. The CDR3 loop spans 13 amino acids. The CDR3 nucleotides read TGCGCCAGCAGCCTGGGGGACAACTACGAGCAGTACTTC. Its protein is CASSLGDNYEQYF.

V usage is TRBV6-2 or TRBV6-3 and J usage is TRBJ1-1; D possibly corresponds to TRBD1 (5 bases). In germline, CDR1 is MNHEY, CDR2 SVGEGT. The CDR3 has 14 amino acids. V lost 2 bases and J lost 5, with 12 bases in between. CDR3: CASSYTYRGTEAFF. The CDR3 coding sequence is TGTGCCAGCAGTTACACCTATAGGGGAACTGAAGCTTTCTTT.

The chain uses TRBV7-2 and TRBJ2-7; 8 nucleotides line up with TRBD2. CDR3 length equals 15 residues. Germline-derived CDR1 and CDR2 are SGHTA and FQGNSA. Trimming at V came to 1 base and at J to 7 bases, leaving 9 bases not matched to a gene. The CDR3 loop is CASSLDAAGAGEQYF. Written as DNA, the CDR3 is TGTGCCAGCAGCTTAGACGCAGCGGGGGCGGGTGAGCAGTACTTC.

The table lists this clone with a few counts. The chain uses TRBV5-1 and TRBJ2-5, with 8 bases aligning to TRBD2. Germline V gene sequence: CDR1 SGHRS, CDR2 YFSETQ. V trimming: 0 bases; J trimming: 5 bases; junction bases outside the gene matches: 6. This CDR3 contains 15 residues. Here the CDR3 DNA reads TGCGCCAGCAGCTTGGAACCGGGACTAGTTGAGACCCAGTACTTC. This translates into CASSLEPGLVETQYF.

The CDR3 bases are TGTGCCAGCAGTGAATCTCCAGGACAGAACTATGGCTACACCTTC. Translation: CASSESPGQNYGYTF. This chain joins TRBV6-1 and TRBJ1-2, with TRBD1 as a possible D gene (6 bases). This CDR3 contains 15 residues. Germline values: CDR1 MNHNS, CDR2 SASEGT. With 2 bases removed from V and 2 bases from J, the gap between germline ends came to 12 bases.

The rearrangement links TRBV7-6 to TRBJ2-1; the D is unclear. CDR1 SGHVS and CDR2 FNYEAQ come from the germline V gene. This CDR3 contains 11 residues. Deletions cut 6 bases from V and 3 bases from J, with 3 bases between. CDR3 in DNA: TGTGCCAGCAGTTACTACAATGAGCAGTTCTTC. As protein: CASSYYNEQFF.

The rearrangement uses TRBV3-1 (or the pseudogene TRBV3-2) and TRBJ1-3, with D unresolved. V gave up 0 bases and J gave up 8 bases, with 11 bases separating them. The CDR3 covers 14 residues. Germline-derived CDR1 and CDR2 are LGHDT and YNNKEL (reference sequence). The CDR3 here is CASSQEGVSDTIYF. The CDR3 nucleotides are TGTGCCAGCAGCCAAGAGGGCGTATCCGACACCATATATTTT.

The chain uses TRBV27 and TRBJ1-3; D not resolved. The CDR3 is 14 residues long. The V gene's germline CDR1 is MNHEY and CDR2 SMNVEV (reference sequence). Trimming pared 5 bases from V and 3 bases from J, leaving 11 bases between. The CDR3: CASSPSYGGNTIYF. As DNA, the CDR3 is TGTGCCAGCAGTCCCTCGTACGGTGGAAACACCATATATTTT.

This clone came up once. J is TRBJ1-2 and V is TRBV4-1; TRBD1 agrees at 8 bases. Germline assignment: CDR1 MGHRA and CDR2 YSYEKL. The CDR3 length is 15 residues. Trimming took 0 bases from V and 8 from J; bases not matched to a gene: 8. The CDR3 region is CASSQESGGPGGYTF. The CDR3 DNA sequence: TGCGCCAGCAGCCAAGAATCAGGGGGCCCAGGAGGCTACACCTTC.

The rearrangement uses TRBV7-8 and TRBJ2-7, with D perhaps matching TRBD2 (5 bases). Germline lookup yields CDR1 SGHVS and CDR2 FQNEAQ. Trimming removed 0 bases at V and 6 bases at J, with 6 bases between. This CDR3 comprises 12 residues. DNA for the CDR3: TGTGCCAGCAGCTTAGCCGGGGTCGAGCAGTACTTC. Translating gives CASSLAGVEQYF.

V and J are TRBV12-3 or TRBV12-4 and TRBJ1-3; D not resolved. The V gene lost 6 bases and the J gene lost 8 bases, with 14 bases spanning the gap. There are 13 residues in the CDR3. CDR3 residues: CASSGGTWDTIYF. Written as DNA, the CDR3 is TGTGCCAGCAGCGGAGGCACCTGGGACACCATATATTTT.